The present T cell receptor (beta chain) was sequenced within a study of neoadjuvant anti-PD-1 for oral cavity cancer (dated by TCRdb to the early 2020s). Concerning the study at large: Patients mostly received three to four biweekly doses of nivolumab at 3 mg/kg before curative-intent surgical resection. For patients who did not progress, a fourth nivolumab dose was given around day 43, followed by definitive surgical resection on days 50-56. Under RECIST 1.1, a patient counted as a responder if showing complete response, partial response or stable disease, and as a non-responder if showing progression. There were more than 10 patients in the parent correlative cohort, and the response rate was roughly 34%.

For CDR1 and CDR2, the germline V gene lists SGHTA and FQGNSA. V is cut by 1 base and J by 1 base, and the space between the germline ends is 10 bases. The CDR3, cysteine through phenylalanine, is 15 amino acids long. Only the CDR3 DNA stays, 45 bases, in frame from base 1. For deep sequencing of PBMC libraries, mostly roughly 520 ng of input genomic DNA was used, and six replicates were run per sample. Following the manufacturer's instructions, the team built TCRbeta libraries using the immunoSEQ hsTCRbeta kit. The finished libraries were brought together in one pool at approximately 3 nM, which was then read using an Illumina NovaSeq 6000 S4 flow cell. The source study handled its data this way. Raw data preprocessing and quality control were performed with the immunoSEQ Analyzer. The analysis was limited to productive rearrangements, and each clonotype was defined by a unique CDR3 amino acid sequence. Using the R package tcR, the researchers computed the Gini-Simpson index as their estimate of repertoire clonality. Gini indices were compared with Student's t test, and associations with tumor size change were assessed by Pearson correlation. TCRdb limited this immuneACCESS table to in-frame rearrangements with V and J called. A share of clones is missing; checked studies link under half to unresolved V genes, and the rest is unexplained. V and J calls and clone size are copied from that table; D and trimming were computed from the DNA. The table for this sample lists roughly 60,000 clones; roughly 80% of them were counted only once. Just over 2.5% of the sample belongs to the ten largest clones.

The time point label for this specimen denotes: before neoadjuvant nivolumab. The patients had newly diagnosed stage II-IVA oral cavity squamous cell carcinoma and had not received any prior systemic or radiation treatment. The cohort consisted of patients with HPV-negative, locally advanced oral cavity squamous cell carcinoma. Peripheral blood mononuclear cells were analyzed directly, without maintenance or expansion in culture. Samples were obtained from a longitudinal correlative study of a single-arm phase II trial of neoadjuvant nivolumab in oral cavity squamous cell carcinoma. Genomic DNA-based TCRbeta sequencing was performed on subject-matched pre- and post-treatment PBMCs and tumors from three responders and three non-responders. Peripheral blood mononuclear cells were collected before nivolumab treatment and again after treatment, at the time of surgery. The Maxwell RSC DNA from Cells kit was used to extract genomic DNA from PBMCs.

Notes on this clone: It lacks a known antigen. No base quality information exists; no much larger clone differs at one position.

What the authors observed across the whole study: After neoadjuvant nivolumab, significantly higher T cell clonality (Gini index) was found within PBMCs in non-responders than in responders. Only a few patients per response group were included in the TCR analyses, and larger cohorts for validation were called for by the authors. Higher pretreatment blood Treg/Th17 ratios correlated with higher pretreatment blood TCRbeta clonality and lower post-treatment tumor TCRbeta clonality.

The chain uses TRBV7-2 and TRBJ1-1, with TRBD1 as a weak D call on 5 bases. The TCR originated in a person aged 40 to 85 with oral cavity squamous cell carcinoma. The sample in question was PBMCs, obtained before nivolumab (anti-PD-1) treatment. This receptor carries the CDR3 CASSLVLGGNTEAFF. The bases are TGTGCCAGCAGCTTAGTGCTGGGGGGGAACACTGAAGCTTTCTTT.